This T cell receptor beta chain is drawn from a study of regulatory T cells in long-lasting Graves disease. The wider study: New Graves' disease cases had less than 3 months of antithyroid drugs.

Overall study findings and caveats: Whereas new patients shared some 990 public clonotypes, persistent patients shared more, at about 3,000.

This clonotype came up a few times. Its cognate antigen is unknown. The time point was: newly diagnosed GD, antithyroid drugs for less than 3 months. PBMC RNA was the source of the TCR library. Relying on iRepertoire HTBI primers and Arm-PCR of CDR3 regions, the team built TCR beta libraries. MiXCR, run by TCRdb on the multiplex PCR reads, gives a single entry per CDR3 protein. This sample has about 300,000 distinct CDR3 sequences, with 15% to 20% found just once. V lost 0 bases, J lost 5 bases, and 19 bases lay in between. This CDR3 has 16 residues. Germline V CDR1 and CDR2: DFQATT, SNEGSKA (reference sequence).

This chain uses TRBV20-1 with TRBJ1-1, with D tentatively TRBD1 (6 bases). Sequenced material: peripheral blood mononuclear cells (PBMCs), taken at new diagnosis, from a patient treated with antithyroid drugs. The TCR sequence derives from a female donor with Graves disease. CDR3 in amino acids: CSARDRGASMRTEAFF. CDR3 nucleotides: TGCAGTGCTAGAGATCGGGGGGCGTCCATGAGGACTGAAGCTTTCTTT.